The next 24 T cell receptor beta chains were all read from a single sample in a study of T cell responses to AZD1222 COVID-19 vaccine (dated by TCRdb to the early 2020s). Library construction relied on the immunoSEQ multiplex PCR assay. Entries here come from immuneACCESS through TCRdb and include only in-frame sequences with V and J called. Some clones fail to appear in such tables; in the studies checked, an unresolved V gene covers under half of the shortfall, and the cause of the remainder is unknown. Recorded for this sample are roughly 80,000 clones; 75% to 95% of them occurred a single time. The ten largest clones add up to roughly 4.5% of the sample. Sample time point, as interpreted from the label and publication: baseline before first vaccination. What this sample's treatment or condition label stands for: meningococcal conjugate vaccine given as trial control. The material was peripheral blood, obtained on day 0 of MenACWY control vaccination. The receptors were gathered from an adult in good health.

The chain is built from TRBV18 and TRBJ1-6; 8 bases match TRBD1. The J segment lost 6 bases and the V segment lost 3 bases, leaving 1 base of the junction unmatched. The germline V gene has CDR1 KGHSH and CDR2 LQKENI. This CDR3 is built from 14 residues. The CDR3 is CASSPGQANSPLHF. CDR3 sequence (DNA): TGTGCCAGCTCACCGGGACAGGCTAATTCACCCCTCCACTTT.

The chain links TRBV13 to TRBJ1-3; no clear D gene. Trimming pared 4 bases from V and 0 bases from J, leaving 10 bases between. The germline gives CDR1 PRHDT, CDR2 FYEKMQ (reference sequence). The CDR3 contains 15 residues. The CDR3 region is CASSSGPSSGNTIYF. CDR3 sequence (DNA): TGTGCCAGCAGCTCCGGCCCCTCCTCTGGAAACACCATATATTTT.

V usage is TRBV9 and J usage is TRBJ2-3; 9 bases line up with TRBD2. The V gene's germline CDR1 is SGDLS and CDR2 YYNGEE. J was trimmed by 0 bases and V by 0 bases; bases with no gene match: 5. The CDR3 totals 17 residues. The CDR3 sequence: CASSVVATSGSTDTQYF. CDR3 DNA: TGTGCCAGCAGCGTAGTGGCGACTAGCGGTAGCACAGATACGCAGTATTTT.

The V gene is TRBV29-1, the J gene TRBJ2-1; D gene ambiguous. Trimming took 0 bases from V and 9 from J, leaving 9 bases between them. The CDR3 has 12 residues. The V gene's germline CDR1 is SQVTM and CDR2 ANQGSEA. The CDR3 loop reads CSVEDLGVEQFF. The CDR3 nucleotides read TGCAGCGTTGAAGATCTCGGAGTTGAGCAGTTCTTC.

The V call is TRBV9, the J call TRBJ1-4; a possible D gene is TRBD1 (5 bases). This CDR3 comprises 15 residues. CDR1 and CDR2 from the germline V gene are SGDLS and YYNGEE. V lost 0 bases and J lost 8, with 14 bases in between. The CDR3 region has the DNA TGTGCCAGCAGCGTAGCTGTGGGGGGAGTGGAAAAACTGTTTTTT. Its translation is CASSVAVGGVEKLFF.

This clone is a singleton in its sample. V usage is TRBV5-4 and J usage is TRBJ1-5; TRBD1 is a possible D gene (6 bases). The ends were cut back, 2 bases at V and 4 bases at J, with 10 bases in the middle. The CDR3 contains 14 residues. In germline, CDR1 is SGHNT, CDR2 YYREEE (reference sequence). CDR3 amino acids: CASSLEGVNQPQHF. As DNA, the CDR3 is TGTGCCAGCAGCTTAGAGGGGGTTAATCAGCCCCAGCATTTT.

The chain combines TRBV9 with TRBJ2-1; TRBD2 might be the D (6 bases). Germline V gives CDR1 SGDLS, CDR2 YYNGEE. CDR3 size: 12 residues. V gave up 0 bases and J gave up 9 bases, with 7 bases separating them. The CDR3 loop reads CASSVGGVEQFF. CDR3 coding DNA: TGTGCCAGCAGCGTAGGCGGGGTTGAGCAGTTCTTC. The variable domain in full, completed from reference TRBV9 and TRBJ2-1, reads DSGVTQTPKHLITATGQRVTLRCSPRSGDLSVYWYQQSLDQGLQFLIQYYNGEERAKGNILERFSAQQFPDLHSELNLSSLELGDSALYFCASSVGGVEQFFGPGTRLTVL.

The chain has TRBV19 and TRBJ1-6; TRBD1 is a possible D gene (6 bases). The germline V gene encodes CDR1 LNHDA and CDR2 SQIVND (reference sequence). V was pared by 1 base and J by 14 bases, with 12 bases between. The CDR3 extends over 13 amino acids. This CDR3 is CASSIGTAEALHF. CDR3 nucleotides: TGTGCCAGTAGTATAGGGACAGCCGAAGCCCTCCACTTT.

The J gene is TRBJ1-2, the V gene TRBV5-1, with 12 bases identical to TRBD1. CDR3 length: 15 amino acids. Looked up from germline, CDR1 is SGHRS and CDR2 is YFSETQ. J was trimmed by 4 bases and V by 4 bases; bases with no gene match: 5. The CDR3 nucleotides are TGCGCCAGCAGCGAAGGGACAGGGGGCCCCTATGGCTACACCTTC. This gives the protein CASSEGTGGPYGYTF.

Written as DNA, the CDR3 is TGTGCCAGTAGTATAGAACGAGAGGCCGAGCAGTACTTC. Its translation: CASSIEREAEQYF. The J gene is TRBJ2-7, the V gene TRBV19; D gene uncertain. The CDR3 sequence is 13 residues long. Germline V gives CDR1 LNHDA, CDR2 SQIVND (reference sequence). V lost 0 bases and J lost 6, with 9 bases in between.

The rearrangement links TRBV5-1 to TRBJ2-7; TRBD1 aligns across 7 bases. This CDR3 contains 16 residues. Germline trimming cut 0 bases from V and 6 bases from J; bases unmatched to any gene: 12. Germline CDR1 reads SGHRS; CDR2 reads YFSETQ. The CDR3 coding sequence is TGCGCCAGCAGCTTGGCAGGGGACAGCCAACGGGGCGAGCAGTACTTC. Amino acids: CASSLAGDSQRGEQYF.

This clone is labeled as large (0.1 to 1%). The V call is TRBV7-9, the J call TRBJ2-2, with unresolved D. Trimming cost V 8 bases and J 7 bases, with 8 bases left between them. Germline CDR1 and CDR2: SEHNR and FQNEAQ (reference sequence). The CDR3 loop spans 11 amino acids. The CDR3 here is CASVDYGELFF. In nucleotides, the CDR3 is TGTGCCAGCGTGGATTACGGGGAGCTGTTTTTT. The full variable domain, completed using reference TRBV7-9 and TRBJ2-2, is DTGVSQNPRHKITKRGQNVTFRCDPISEHNRLYWYRQTLGQGPEFLTYFQNEAQLEKSRLLSDRFSAERPKGSFSTLEIQRTEQGDSAMYLCASVDYGELFFGEGSRLTVL.

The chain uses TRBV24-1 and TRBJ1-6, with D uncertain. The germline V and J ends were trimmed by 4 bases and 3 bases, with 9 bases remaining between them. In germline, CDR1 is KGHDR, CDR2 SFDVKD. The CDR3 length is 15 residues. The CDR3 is CATSDGLSYNSPLHF. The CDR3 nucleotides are TGTGCCACCAGTGACGGACTGAGCTATAATTCACCCCTCCACTTT.

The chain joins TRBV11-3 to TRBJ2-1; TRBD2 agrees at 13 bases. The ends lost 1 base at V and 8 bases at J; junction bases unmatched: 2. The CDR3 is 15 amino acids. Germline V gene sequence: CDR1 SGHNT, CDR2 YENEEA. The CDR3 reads CASSLAGLAGHEQFF. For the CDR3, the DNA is TGTGCCAGCAGCTTAGCGGGACTAGCGGGACATGAGCAGTTCTTC.

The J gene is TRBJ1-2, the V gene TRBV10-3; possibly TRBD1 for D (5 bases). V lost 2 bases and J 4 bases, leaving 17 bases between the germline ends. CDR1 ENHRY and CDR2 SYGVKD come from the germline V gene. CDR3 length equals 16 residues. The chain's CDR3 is CAISEPQAGTGYGYTF. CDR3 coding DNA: TGTGCCATCAGTGAGCCCCAGGCGGGGACCGGCTATGGCTACACCTTC.

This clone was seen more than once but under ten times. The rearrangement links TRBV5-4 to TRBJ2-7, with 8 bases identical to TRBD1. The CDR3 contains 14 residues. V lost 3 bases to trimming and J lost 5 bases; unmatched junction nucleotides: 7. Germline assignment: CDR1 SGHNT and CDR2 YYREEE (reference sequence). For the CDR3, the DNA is TGTGCCAGCAGCTCCGGACAGGGTAGAAACGAGCAGTACTTC. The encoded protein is CASSSGQGRNEQYF.

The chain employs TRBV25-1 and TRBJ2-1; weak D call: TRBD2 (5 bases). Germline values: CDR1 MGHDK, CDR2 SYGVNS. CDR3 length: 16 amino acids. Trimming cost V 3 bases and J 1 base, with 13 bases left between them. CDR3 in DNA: TGTGCCAGCAGTGACGGGCGGGCTAGGTCCTACAATGAGCAGTTCTTC. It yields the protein CASSDGRARSYNEQFF.

In DNA form, the CDR3 reads TGTGCCAGCAGCTTAGAAGGAGGGTACAGGGGGATCTACAATGAGCAGTTCTTC. Protein sequence: CASSLEGGYRGIYNEQFF. The chain is built from TRBV7-3 and TRBJ2-1, with 8 bases lining up with TRBD1. J was trimmed by 3 bases and V by 2 bases; bases with no gene match: 12. This CDR3 spans 18 amino acids. Germline V lookup: CDR1 SGHTA, CDR2 FQGTGA.

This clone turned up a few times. The CDR3 sequence: CAISERDLAREQYF. In DNA form, the CDR3 reads TGTGCCATCAGTGAGCGGGACTTGGCCCGCGAGCAGTACTTC. This rearrangement joins TRBV10-3 to TRBJ2-7; a weak D match, TRBD2 (6 bases). The germline gives CDR1 ENHRY, CDR2 SYGVKD. The CDR3 covers 14 residues. V was shortened by 2 bases and J by 6 bases, with 14 bases between the two germline ends.

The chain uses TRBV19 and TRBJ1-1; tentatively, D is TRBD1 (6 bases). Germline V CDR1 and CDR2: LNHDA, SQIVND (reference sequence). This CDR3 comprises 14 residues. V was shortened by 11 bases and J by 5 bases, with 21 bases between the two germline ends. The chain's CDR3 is CAGSEGDGGTEAFF. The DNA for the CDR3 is TGTGCCGGCTCAGAGGGGGATGGGGGGACTGAAGCTTTCTTT.

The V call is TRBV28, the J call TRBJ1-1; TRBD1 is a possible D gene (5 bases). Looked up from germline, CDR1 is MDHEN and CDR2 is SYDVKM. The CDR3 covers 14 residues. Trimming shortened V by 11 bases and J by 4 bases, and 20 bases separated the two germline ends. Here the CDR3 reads CACGVGGLSTEAFF. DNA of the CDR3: TGTGCCTGCGGGGTGGGGGGTCTCAGCACTGAAGCTTTCTTT.

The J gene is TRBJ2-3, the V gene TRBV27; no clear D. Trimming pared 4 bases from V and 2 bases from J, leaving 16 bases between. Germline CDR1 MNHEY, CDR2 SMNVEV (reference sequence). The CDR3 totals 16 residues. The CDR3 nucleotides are TGTGCCAGCAGTTCTAGACAAGGGCCAAACACAGATACGCAGTATTTT. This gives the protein CASSSRQGPNTDTQYF.

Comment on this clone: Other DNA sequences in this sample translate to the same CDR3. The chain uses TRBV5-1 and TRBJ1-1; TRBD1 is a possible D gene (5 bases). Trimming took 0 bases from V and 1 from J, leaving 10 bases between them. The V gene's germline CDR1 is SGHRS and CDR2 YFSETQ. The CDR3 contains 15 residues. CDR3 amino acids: CASSLGDRRNTEAFF. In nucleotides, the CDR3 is TGCGCCAGCAGCTTGGGAGACAGACGGAACACTGAAGCTTTCTTT.

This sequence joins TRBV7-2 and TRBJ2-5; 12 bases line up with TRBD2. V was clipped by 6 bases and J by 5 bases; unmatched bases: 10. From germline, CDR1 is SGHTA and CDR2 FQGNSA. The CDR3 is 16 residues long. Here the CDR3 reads CASSSGTSGHRETQYF. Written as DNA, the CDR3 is TGTGCCAGCAGTTCAGGGACTAGCGGGCATAGGGAGACCCAGTACTTC. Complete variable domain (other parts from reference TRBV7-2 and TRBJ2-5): GAGVSQSPSNKVTEKGKDVELRCDPISGHTALYWYRQSLGQGLEFLIYFQGNSAPDKSGLPSDRFSAERTGGSVSTLTIQRTQQEDSAVYLCASSSGTSGHRETQYFGPGTRLLVL.